These 12 T cell receptor beta chains share one sample of origin, sequenced in a study of shared clonotypes between healthy human individuals. Only in-frame clones appear in the TCRdb table, and some are missing; sequencing was by immunoSEQ multiplex PCR. The sample holds over 2 million clones; less than 95% are singletons and the top ten take 0.37%. Input material: naive CD4+ T cells from PBMCs. Described subset: CD45RA+ positively selected. These receptors all come from a man aged 18 to 35 in good health. Some clones in this sample may be carry-over from other donors' samples.

This chain uses TRBV29-1 with TRBJ2-1; D is unresolved. Looked up from germline, CDR1 is SQVTM and CDR2 is ANQGSEA. Trimming took 1 base from V and 0 from J, leaving 13 bases between them. This CDR3 spans 16 amino acids. CDR3 in amino acids: CSVEGWARSSYNEQFF. CDR3 bases: TGCAGCGTTGAAGGTTGGGCGCGGAGCTCCTACAATGAGCAGTTCTTC.

The chain is built from TRBV5-6 and TRBJ2-5; weak D call: TRBD2 (5 bases). V lost 4 bases and J lost 4, with 14 bases in between. The CDR3 extends over 14 amino acids. Germline V gene data show CDR1 as SGHDT and CDR2 as YYEEEE. This CDR3 reads CASSPRGRTETQYF. The CDR3 coding sequence is TGTGCCAGCAGCCCCCGGGGTAGAACAGAGACCCAGTACTTC.

The V gene is TRBV5-1, the J gene TRBJ2-2; 9 positions match TRBD1. CDR3 length equals 15 residues. Trimming cost V 2 bases and J 7 bases; bases outside gene matches: 6. Germline CDR1 reads SGHRS; CDR2 reads YFSETQ. The CDR3 protein is CASSFDRGLDGELFF. In nucleotides, the CDR3 is TGCGCCAGCAGCTTTGACAGGGGGTTGGACGGGGAGCTGTTTTTT.

The rearrangement links TRBV6-5 to TRBJ2-7, with D possibly being TRBD2 (5 bases). This CDR3 is built from 15 residues. Per the germline V gene, CDR1 is MNHEY and CDR2 is SVGAGI. Trimming took 7 bases from V and 0 from J, leaving 16 bases between them. As DNA, the CDR3 is TGTGCCAGCACCTCCCGGGGAGTTAGCTCCTACGAGCAGTACTTC. Amino acids: CASTSRGVSSYEQYF.

The chain joins TRBV30 to TRBJ1-1; D might be TRBD1 (5 bases). Germline lookup yields CDR1 GTSNPN and CDR2 SVGIG (reference sequence). The CDR3 extends over 13 amino acids. Deletions cut 4 bases from V and 3 bases from J, with 12 bases between. CDR3 loop: CAWTLGGDTEAFF. The CDR3 nucleotides are TGTGCCTGGACCCTGGGGGGGGACACTGAAGCTTTCTTT.

The gene calls are TRBV28 and TRBJ1-2; D possibly corresponds to TRBD1 (6 bases). The V gene's germline CDR1 is MDHEN and CDR2 SYDVKM. The CDR3 extends over 14 amino acids. Trimming pared 5 bases from V and 9 bases from J, leaving 19 bases between. The CDR3 sequence is CASSQIAGQISYTF. The DNA of the CDR3 is TGTGCCAGCAGTCAAATCGCGGGACAAATCAGCTACACCTTC.

The rearrangement uses TRBV5-1 and TRBJ2-7, with 9 positions matching TRBD1. The germline CDR1 and CDR2 sequences are SGHRS and YFSETQ. The CDR3 contains 15 residues. With 5 bases clipped from V and 6 bases from J, the junction kept 12 bases outside the gene matches. CDR3 region: CASRSIRTGVSEQYF. As DNA, the CDR3 is TGCGCCAGCAGGTCCATCCGGACAGGGGTAAGCGAGCAGTACTTC.

This clone appeared a single time. This chain links TRBV30 with TRBJ2-7, with D unresolved. The germline V gene has CDR1 GTSNPN and CDR2 SVGIG (reference sequence). V gave up 2 bases and J gave up 1 base, with 12 bases separating them. CDR3 length: 14 residues. The CDR3 bases are TGTGCCTGGAGTAGGCCCGGACGGTCCTACGAGCAGTACTTC. It encodes CAWSRPGRSYEQYF.

This clone was detected only once. The V gene is TRBV15, the J gene TRBJ1-4; no reliable D call. Germline CDR1 and CDR2: LNHNV and YYDKDF (reference sequence). Trimming pared 3 bases from V and 4 bases from J, leaving 9 bases between. The CDR3 runs 14 residues. Written as DNA, the CDR3 is TGTGCCACCAGCAGGAGGACGGATAATGAAAAACTGTTTTTT. Its translation is CATSRRTDNEKLFF.

The rearrangement uses TRBV28 and TRBJ1-2, with D tentatively TRBD1 (6 bases). V gave up 7 bases and J gave up 6 bases, with 21 bases separating them. Germline-derived CDR1 and CDR2 are MDHEN and SYDVKM. This CDR3 comprises 15 residues. The chain's CDR3 is CASILSTDGGHGYTF. In nucleotides, the CDR3 is TGTGCCAGCATTCTATCGACCGATGGGGGGCATGGCTACACCTTC.

This clone was recorded only once. The chain links TRBV5-6 to TRBJ2-7; D unclear. Trimming removed 6 bases from V and 3 bases from J, with 16 bases in between. Germline V lookup: CDR1 SGHDT, CDR2 YYEEEE. This CDR3 contains 14 residues. Here the CDR3 reads CASKSSSLGYEQYF. The CDR3 bases are TGTGCCAGCAAGTCTAGTAGTTTGGGCTACGAGCAGTACTTC.

The chain uses TRBV27 and TRBJ2-7; D is unresolved. In germline, CDR1 is MNHEY, CDR2 SMNVEV (reference sequence). V lost 7 bases to trimming and J lost 3 bases, with 19 bases between them. The CDR3 is 15 amino acids. The CDR3 coding sequence is TGTGCCAGCATTCCACCCGGCCGAACTATCTACGAGCAGTACTTC. This codes for CASIPPGRTIYEQYF.